Here is one T cell receptor beta chain with its context. There is no known antigen for this receptor. No clone much larger than this one lies a single base away; base qualities are absent. The data stem from a study of T cells in Graves' hyperthyroidism and ophthalmopathy (dated by TCRdb to the late 2010s). In terms of the full investigation: Peripheral blood was collected at initial diagnosis, before any treatment. In addition, the study compared T-cell repertoires in thyroid tissue and in blood from five to seven Graves' hyperthyroidism patients. Prospective prediction of ophthalmopathy was tested in an independent validation cohort of 18 to 20 hyperthyroidism patients and 17 patients who later progressed to ophthalmopathy. The paper describes TCR Vbeta CDR3 sequencing of 140 or so peripheral blood samples, made up of about 40 ophthalmopathy patients, 70 to 75 hyperthyroidism patients and approximately 17 progressor patients. Once sampling was done, hyperthyroidism patients were given methimazole at a starting dose of 30 mg daily, whereas ophthalmopathy patients were given high-dose intravenous methylprednisolone. To identify distinguishing TCR V-J signatures, a discovery cohort of roughly 100 patients was used, comprising some 45 with Graves' ophthalmopathy and 55 to 65 with stable Graves' hyperthyroidism. The approximately 98 discovery patients were randomly divided into training and test sets at a 7:3 ratio. The study at large found these results: In cross-validation, a model built on a 13 V-J signature told ophthalmopathy apart from stable hyperthyroidism with under 90% sensitivity and 81% to 82% specificity, and in testing the same model reached 80%/75%. In validation, the model predicted progression to ophthalmopathy a median of around six months before onset, with approximately 70% sensitivity and about 75% specificity. No statistical method was used to fix the sample size in advance, and group allocation was not hidden from the investigators. Blood samples also contained most of the expanded thyroid clonotypes (frequency above 0.001), which suggests that blood repertoires may reflect thyroid immune responses.

TCR beta CDR3 regions were amplified from RNA transcripts. For the first round of RT-PCR on the TCR CDR3, the HTBI primer set was used together with the Qiagen OneStep RT-PCR kit. The libraries were constructed in a second round of multiplex PCR and then size-selected and purified. Libraries were sequenced paired-end with 100 bp reads on an Illumina HiSeq2000. As for the original processing: SOAPnuke was used to process the raw data, removing reads that contained adapters or uncalled bases, had a mean Phred below 15, or lacked an exact match to the constant primer or identifier. COPE v1.2.5 was used to merge high-quality paired reads, and clonotypes were defined as unique nucleotide sequences. MiTCR v1.1 was used to align clonotypes to the IMGT TRBV, TRBD and TRBJ reference segments. The analysis included only V-J combinations with a frequency above 0.0001, which together covered 99.2% of the repertoires. The TCS score was defined as F50 (clonal expansion) divided by E x V (chaos), with BLOSUM62-based TCRdist calculated between CDR3 peptides within each V-J. Welch's t-statistics and random forest reduced around 520 V-J features to roughly 13, which were used in a naive Bayes classifier (R e1071). The public reads were run again by TCRdb, first through fastp at Q25 and then through MiXCR, and only productive beta chains were kept. Each record represents a unique CDR3 protein, reported with the most common genes and DNA among its rows. TCRdb's processing, not the authors' own work, is the source of the V and J calls. The sample contains a few hundred thousand distinct CDR3 sequences, more than 20% of them found a single time. The top ten constitute less than 85% of the sample.

Graves' hyperthyroidism was defined as stable when no progression to ophthalmopathy occurred over 18 months of follow-up. Hyperthyroidism patients were newly diagnosed, with disease duration under 2 months, and aged 18 to 65 years. Any patient with an uncontrolled infection, another autoimmune disease, pregnancy or lactation was excluded. Diagnoses relied on clinical symptoms, serum thyroxine and TRAb, thyroid ultrasound and orbital computed tomography. PBMCs were isolated from roughly 10 ml of fresh peripheral blood by Ficoll-Paque density gradient centrifugation. Total RNA was extracted using Trizol reagent, and RNA quality was assessed on an Agilent 2100 Bioanalyzer. The germline V gene yields MGHRA for CDR1 and YSYEKL for CDR2. The cysteine opens and the phenylalanine closes a CDR3 of 16 amino acids. The read is trimmed to its CDR3 DNA, 48 bases read in frame from base 1. V sheds 0 bases and J sheds 4 bases, leaving 12 bases between their ends.

The sequence was collected from a man over 45 with Graves' hyperthyroidism. The rearrangement combines TRBV4-1 with TRBJ1-4; TRBD1 could be the D gene, as 5 bases match. Sequencing input: blood. The DNA sequence is given as TGCGCCAGCAGCCAAGATCCTCCAGGGCTTAATGAAAAACTGTTTTTT. Translated, it gives CASSQDPPGLNEKLFF.